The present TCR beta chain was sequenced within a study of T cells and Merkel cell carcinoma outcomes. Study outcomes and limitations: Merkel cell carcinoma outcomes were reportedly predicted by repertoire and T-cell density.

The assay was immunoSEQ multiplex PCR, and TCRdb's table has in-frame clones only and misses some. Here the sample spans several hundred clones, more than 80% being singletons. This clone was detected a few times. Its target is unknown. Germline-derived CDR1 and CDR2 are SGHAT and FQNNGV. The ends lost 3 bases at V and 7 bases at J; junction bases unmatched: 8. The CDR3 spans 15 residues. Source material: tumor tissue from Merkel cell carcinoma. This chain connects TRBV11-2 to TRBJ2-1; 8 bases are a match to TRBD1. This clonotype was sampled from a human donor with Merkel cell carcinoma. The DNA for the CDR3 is TGTGCCAGCAGCTTTCAAGGACAGGGTGAAAATGAGCAGTTCTTC. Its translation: CASSFQGQGENEQFF.